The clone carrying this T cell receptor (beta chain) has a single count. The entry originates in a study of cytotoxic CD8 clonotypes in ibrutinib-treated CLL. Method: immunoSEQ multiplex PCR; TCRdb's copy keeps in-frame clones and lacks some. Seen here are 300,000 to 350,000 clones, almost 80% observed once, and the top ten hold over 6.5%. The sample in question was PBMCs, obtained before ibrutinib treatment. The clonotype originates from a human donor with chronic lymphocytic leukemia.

CDR3: CASSPSDSSYEQYF. Here the CDR3 DNA reads TGTGCCAGCAGCCCATCAGACAGTTCCTACGAGCAGTACTTC. The chain uses TRBV4-2 and TRBJ2-7, with D perhaps matching TRBD1 (5 bases). The CDR3 length is 14 residues. Trimming shortened V by 4 bases and J by 1 base, and 11 bases separated the two germline ends. Germline loops: CDR1 LGHNA, CDR2 YNFKEQ.